The clone carrying this T cell receptor beta chain appeared many times. Its antigen is currently unknown. This CDR3 spans 19 amino acids. The V and J ends lost 4 bases and 2 bases respectively, with 21 bases between them. This entry is derived from a study of identical twins. TCRdb used MiXCR to reprocess the 5' RACE reads, holding one entry per CDR3 protein. The sample carries 350,000 or so distinct CDR3 sequences, approximately 9.1% recorded once. Overall study findings and caveats: Models underestimated TCR alpha sharing (out-of-frame) in monozygotic twins.

The chain carries TRBV12-3 or TRBV12-4 and TRBJ2-6, with D maybe TRBD1 (6 bases). The receptor was isolated from a woman between 50 and 59 years old in good health. Source material: naive T cells sorted from blood. The CDR3 spells CASSSHRDLIGPGANVLTF. DNA for the CDR3: TGTGCCAGCAGTTCTCACAGGGATTTGATAGGACCTGGGGCCAACGTCCTGACTTTC.